Listed here is a single T cell receptor beta chain. This clonotype appeared a few times. Its antigen target is currently unknown. Base-call qualities are not available, and no considerably larger clone is one nucleotide away. As encoded in the germline V gene (reference sequence), CDR1 is SEHNR while CDR2 is FQNEAQ. For this chain, trimming is 5 bases at the V end and 2 bases at the J end, and the number of junction bases without a gene match is 13. The CDR3 goes from the cysteine to the phenylalanine over 18 residues. The kept DNA is CDR3 alone, 54 bases in frame from the first base. The sample originates from a study of T cells in Graves' hyperthyroidism and ophthalmopathy (dated by TCRdb to the late 2010s). In the study overall: Peripheral blood was sampled at the time of initial diagnosis, prior to any treatment. The 100 discovery patients were randomly split 7:3 into training and test sets. To identify TCR V-J signatures that set the groups apart, the researchers used a discovery cohort of approximately 98 patients, made up of approximately 43 with Graves' ophthalmopathy and some 56 with stable Graves' hyperthyroidism. An independent validation cohort of around 20 hyperthyroidism patients and approximately 15 patients who later progressed to ophthalmopathy tested prospective prediction of ophthalmopathy. The paper describes TCR Vbeta CDR3 sequencing of 135 peripheral blood samples, made up of approximately 40 ophthalmopathy patients, roughly 75 hyperthyroidism patients and about 17 progressor patients. In addition, the study compared T-cell repertoires in thyroid tissue and in blood from several Graves' hyperthyroidism patients. After blood sampling, hyperthyroidism patients were treated with methimazole at a starting dose of 30 mg daily, and ophthalmopathy patients were treated with high-dose intravenous methylprednisolone.

Stable Graves' hyperthyroidism was defined as no progression to ophthalmopathy during 18 months of follow-up. Hyperthyroidism patients were newly diagnosed, with disease duration under 2 months, and aged 18 to 65 years. Exclusion was applied to patients with uncontrolled infections, other autoimmune diseases, pregnancy or lactation. Diagnoses were established on the basis of clinical symptoms, serum thyroxine and TRAb, thyroid ultrasound, and orbital computed tomography. PBMCs were separated from approximately 9.9 ml of fresh peripheral blood using Ficoll-Paque density gradient centrifugation. Total RNA was extracted using Trizol reagent, and RNA quality was assessed on an Agilent 2100 Bioanalyzer. The TCR beta CDR3 regions were amplified from the RNA transcripts. A first-round RT-PCR of the TCR CDR3 used the HTBI primer set with the Qiagen OneStep RT-PCR kit. Libraries were constructed in a second round of multiplex PCR, after which size selection and purification were carried out. Libraries were sequenced paired-end with 100 bp reads on an Illumina HiSeq2000. The authors' analysis ran thus. SOAPnuke was used to process the raw data, with reads discarded if the reads contained adapters or uncalled bases, had a mean Phred below 15, or lacked an exact constant-primer or identifier match. COPE v1.2.5 was used to merge the high-quality paired reads, and each unique nucleotide sequence was defined as a clonotype. MiTCR v1.1 was used to align clonotypes to the IMGT TRBV, TRBD and TRBJ reference segments. The analysis included only V-J combinations with a frequency above 0.0001, which together covered around 99% of the repertoires. A TCS score was defined as the ratio of F50 (clonal expansion) to E x V (chaos), with BLOSUM62-based TCRdist applied between CDR3 peptides within each V-J. Welch's t-statistics and random forest reduced 500 to 550 V-J features to roughly 13, which were used in a naive Bayes classifier (R e1071). Using fastp trimming at Q25 and MiXCR clonotype assembly, TCRdb reanalyzed the public sequencing data and kept in-frame beta chains. Merged by CDR3 protein, the rows form single entries marked with the most common genes and DNA. These V and J calls derive from TCRdb rather than the authors' analysis. The sample includes under 400,000 distinct CDR3 sequences, with under 25% observed a single time. The ten largest clonotypes hold around 48% of the sample.

General study outcomes and caveats: Blood samples also contained most of the expanded thyroid clonotypes (frequency above 0.001), which suggests that blood repertoires may reflect thyroid immune responses. A 13 V-J signature model separated ophthalmopathy from stable hyperthyroidism, with nearly 90% sensitivity and 81.08% specificity in cross-validation and 80%/75% in testing. Sample size was not statistically predetermined, and investigators were not blinded to group allocation. In validation, the model predicted progression to ophthalmopathy a median of approximately 6.3 months before onset, with over 55% sensitivity and 72.22% specificity.

Sequencing used blood. The rearrangement joined TRBV7-9 to TRBJ2-1, and 9 bases in between align with TRBD2. The clonotype was recovered from a woman aged 50 to 65 with Graves' hyperthyroidism. The CDR3 region has the sequence CASSTTSGAQAAYNEQFF. The DNA is as follows: TGTGCCAGCAGCACGACTAGCGGAGCCCAGGCTGCCTACAATGAGCAGTTCTTC. When the CDR3 is completed using the reference TRBV7-9 and TRBJ2-1 genes on either side, the full variable domain is DTGVSQNPRHKITKRGQNVTFRCDPISEHNRLYWYRQTLGQGPEFLTYFQNEAQLEKSRLLSDRFSAERPKGSFSTLEIQRTEQGDSAMYLCASSTTSGAQAAYNEQFFGPGTRLTVL.